This TCR beta chain was sequenced during a study of blood T cell repertoires in COVID-19. Method: immunoSEQ multiplex PCR; TCRdb's copy keeps in-frame clones and lacks some. The data show about 98,000 clones, roughly 82% seen once. This CDR3 has 14 residues. V was shortened by 5 bases and J by 4 bases, with 14 bases between the two germline ends. Germline assignment: CDR1 MNHEY and CDR2 SVGAGI. The source is a man aged 65 to 79 with active or convalescent COVID-19. This rearrangement joins TRBV6-5 to TRBJ1-2; possible D gene TRBD1, 6 bases. The sequenced material came from peripheral blood. CDR3 sequence (DNA): TGTGCCAGCAGTACTGTGGGGGCCCGCTATGGCTACACCTTC. Translation: CASSTVGARYGYTF.